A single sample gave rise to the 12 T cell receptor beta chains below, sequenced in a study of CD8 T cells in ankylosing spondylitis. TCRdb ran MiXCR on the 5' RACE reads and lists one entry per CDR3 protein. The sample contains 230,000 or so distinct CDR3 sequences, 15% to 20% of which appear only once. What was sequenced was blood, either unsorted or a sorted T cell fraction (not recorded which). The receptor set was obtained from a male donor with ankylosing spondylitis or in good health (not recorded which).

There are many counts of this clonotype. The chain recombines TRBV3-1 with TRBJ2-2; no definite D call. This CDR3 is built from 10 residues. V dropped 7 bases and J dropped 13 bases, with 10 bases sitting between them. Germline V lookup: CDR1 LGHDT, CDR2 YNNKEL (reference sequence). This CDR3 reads CASTPPGLFF. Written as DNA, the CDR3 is TGTGCCAGCACCCCCCCGGGGCTGTTTTTT. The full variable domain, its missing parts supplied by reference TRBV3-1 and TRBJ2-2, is DTAVSQTPKYLVTQMGNDKSIKCEQNLGHDTMYWYKQDSKKFLKIMFSYNNKELIINETVPNRFSPKSPDKAHLNLHINSLELGDSAVYFCASTPPGLFFGEGSRLTVL.

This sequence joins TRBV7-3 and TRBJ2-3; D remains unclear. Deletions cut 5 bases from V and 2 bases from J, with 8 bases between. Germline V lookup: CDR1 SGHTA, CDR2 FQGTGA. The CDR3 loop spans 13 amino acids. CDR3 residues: CASSPGVTDTQYF. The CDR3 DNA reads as TGTGCCAGCAGCCCCGGAGTCACAGATACGCAGTATTTT. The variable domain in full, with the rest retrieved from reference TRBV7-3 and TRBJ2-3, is GAGVSQTPSNKVTEKGKYVELRCDPISGHTALYWYRQSLGQGPEFLIYFQGTGAADDSGLPNDRFFAVRPEGSVSTLKIQRTERGDSAVYLCASSPGVTDTQYFGPGTRLTVL.

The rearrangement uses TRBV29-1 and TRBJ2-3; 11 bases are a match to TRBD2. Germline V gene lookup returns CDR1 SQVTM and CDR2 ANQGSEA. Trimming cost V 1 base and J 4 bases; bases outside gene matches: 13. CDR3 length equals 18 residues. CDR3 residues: CSVEALRTSGSHSDTQYF. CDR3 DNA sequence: TGCAGCGTTGAAGCCCTTCGGACTAGCGGGTCACACTCAGATACGCAGTATTTT.

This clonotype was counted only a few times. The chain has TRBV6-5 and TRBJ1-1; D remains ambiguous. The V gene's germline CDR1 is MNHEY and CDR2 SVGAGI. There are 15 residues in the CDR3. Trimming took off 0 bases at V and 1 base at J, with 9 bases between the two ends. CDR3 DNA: TGTGCCAGCAGTTACTCCTCGGGCGCGAACACTGAAGCTTTCTTT. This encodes CASSYSSGANTEAFF.

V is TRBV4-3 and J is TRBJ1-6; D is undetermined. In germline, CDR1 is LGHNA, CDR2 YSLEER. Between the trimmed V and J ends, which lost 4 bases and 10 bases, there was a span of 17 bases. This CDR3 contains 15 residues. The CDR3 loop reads CASSPGLFERSPLHF. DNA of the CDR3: TGCGCCAGCAGCCCCGGACTGTTTGAACGATCACCCCTCCACTTT.

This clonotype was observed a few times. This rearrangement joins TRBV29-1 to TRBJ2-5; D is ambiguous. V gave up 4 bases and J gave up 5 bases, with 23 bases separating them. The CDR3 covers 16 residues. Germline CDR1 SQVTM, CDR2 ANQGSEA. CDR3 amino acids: CSVAQPGRIGMETQYF. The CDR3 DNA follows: TGCAGCGTTGCCCAACCAGGACGTATAGGGATGGAGACCCAGTACTTC.

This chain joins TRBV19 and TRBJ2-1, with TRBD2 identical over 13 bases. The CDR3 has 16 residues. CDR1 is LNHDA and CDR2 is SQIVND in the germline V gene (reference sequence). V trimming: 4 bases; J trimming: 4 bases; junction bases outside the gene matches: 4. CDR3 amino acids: CASSTLGLAGYNEQFF. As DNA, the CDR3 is TGTGCCAGTAGTACACTGGGACTAGCGGGGTACAATGAGCAGTTCTTC.

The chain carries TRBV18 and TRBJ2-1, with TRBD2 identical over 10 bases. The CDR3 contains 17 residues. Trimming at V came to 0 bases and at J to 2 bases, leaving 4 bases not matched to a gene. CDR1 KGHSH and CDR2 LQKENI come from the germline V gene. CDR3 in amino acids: CASSPPTSGKPYNEQFF. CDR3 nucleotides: TGTGCCAGCTCACCACCAACTAGCGGGAAGCCCTACAATGAGCAGTTCTTC.

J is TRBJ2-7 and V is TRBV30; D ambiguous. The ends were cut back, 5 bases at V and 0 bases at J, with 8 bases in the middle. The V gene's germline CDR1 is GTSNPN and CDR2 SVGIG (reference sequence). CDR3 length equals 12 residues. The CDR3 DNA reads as TGTGCCTGGGTGATAGACTCCTACGAGCAGTACTTC. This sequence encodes CAWVIDSYEQYF. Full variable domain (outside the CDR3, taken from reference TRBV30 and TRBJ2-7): SQTIHQWPATLVQPVGSPLSLECTVEGTSNPNLYWYRQAAGRGLQLLFYSVGIGQISSEVPQNLSASRPQDRQFILSSKKLLLSDSGFYLCAWVIDSYEQYFGPGTRLTVT.

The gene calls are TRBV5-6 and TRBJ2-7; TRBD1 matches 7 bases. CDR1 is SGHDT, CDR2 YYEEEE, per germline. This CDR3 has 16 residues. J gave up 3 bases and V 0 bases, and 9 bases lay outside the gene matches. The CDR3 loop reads CASSLGAQGVIYEQYF. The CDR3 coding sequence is TGTGCCAGCAGCTTGGGCGCGCAGGGGGTTATCTACGAGCAGTACTTC. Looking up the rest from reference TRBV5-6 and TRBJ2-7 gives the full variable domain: DAGVTQSPTHLIKTRGQQVTLRCSPKSGHDTVSWYQQALGQGPQFIFQYYEEEERQRGNFPDRFSGHQFPNYSSELNVNALLLGDSALYLCASSLGAQGVIYEQYFGPGTRLTVT.

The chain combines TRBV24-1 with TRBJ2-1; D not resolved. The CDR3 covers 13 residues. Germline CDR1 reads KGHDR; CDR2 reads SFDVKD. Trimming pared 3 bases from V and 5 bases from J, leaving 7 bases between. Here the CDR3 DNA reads TGTGCCACCAGTGATGGGCCTCACAATGAGCAGTTCTTC. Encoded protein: CATSDGPHNEQFF.

The CDR3 is CASSPYLAGNYNEQFF. The CDR3 region has the DNA TGTGCCAGCAGCCCGTATTTAGCGGGGAACTACAATGAGCAGTTCTTC. This chain connects TRBV5-6 to TRBJ2-1; 8 nucleotides match TRBD2. J lost 3 bases, V lost 4 bases, and 9 bases had no gene match. Germline V gene data show CDR1 as SGHDT and CDR2 as YYEEEE. The CDR3 consists of 16 residues.